Given below is one T cell receptor (beta chain) in context. The germline gives CDR1 MNHEY, CDR2 SVGAGI. This CDR3 comprises 14 residues. Trimming removed 6 bases at V and 3 bases at J, with 12 bases between. The second PCR ran roughly 6 to 12 cycles with a sample-barcoded 5' primer and J-beta primers. Every sample produced at least 2.5 million CDR3-containing paired-end reads. One entry per CDR3 protein results from TCRdb running MiXCR on the 5' RACE reads. The sample lists hundreds of thousands of distinct CDR3 sequences, just over 55% occurring once. The data stem from a study of blood T cells in healthy people across ages.

Sequences were obtained from blood. This chain connects TRBV6-5 to TRBJ1-5, with a weak D call TRBD1 (5 bases). The clonotype was recovered from a man between 35 and 55 years old in good health. DNA of the CDR3: TGTGCCAGCAGCTCAACAGGATTCAATCAGCCCCAGCATTTT. Amino acids: CASSSTGFNQPQHF.